The 29 T cell receptor beta chains below come from one sample, sequenced in a study of blood T cell repertoires in COVID-19. Libraries were prepared by immunoSEQ multiplex PCR; TCRdb keeps only in-frame clonotypes and omits some of them. The sample consists of roughly 58,000 clones, 84% of them appearing once. Sequencing was performed on peripheral blood. The receptors originated from a man between 65 and 79 years old with active COVID-19.

This rearrangement joins TRBV18 to TRBJ2-2; 7 bases map to TRBD2. This CDR3 comprises 14 residues. With V trimmed by 6 bases and J by 3 bases, 4 bases remained unmatched. Germline V lookup: CDR1 KGHSH, CDR2 LQKENI. CDR3 sequence (DNA): TGTGCCAGCTCGCGAGGGAGGGACACCGGGGAGCTGTTTTTT. This encodes CASSRGRDTGELFF.

The chain carries TRBV2 and TRBJ2-1; D remains unclear. The CDR3 is made up of 13 amino acids. V was shortened by 7 bases and J by 5 bases, with 12 bases between the two germline ends. The V gene's germline CDR1 is SNHLY and CDR2 FYNNEI. In nucleotides, the CDR3 is TGTGCCAGCACTGAGTCCAATCACAATGAGCAGTTCTTC. It is translated as CASTESNHNEQFF.

This clone was observed once. J is TRBJ2-3 and V is TRBV5-1, with TRBD1 matching 9 bases. CDR3 length: 16 residues. V shed 4 bases, J shed 4 bases, and the junction held 10 bases outside the gene matches. Per the germline V gene, CDR1 is SGHRS and CDR2 is YFSETQ. In DNA, the CDR3 is TGCGCCAGCAGCGAAAGGGGACAGGGAGGCGCAGATACGCAGTATTTT. It encodes CASSERGQGGADTQYF.

The V call is TRBV5-1, the J call TRBJ2-1, with 12 bases matching TRBD2. The CDR3 has 19 residues. After removal of 4 bases from V and 1 base from J, the junction contained 12 bases not matched to a gene. Germline lookup yields CDR1 SGHRS and CDR2 YFSETQ. The CDR3 sequence: CASSVDRTSGTPSYNEQFF. In nucleotides, the CDR3 is TGCGCCAGCAGCGTCGATCGGACTAGCGGGACCCCGTCCTACAATGAGCAGTTCTTC. Full variable domain (remainder filled in from reference TRBV5-1 and TRBJ2-1): KAGVTQTPRYLIKTRGQQVTLSCSPISGHRSVSWYQQTPGQGLQFLFEYFSETQRNKGNFPGRFSGRQFSNSRSEMNVSTLELGDSALYLCASSVDRTSGTPSYNEQFFGPGTRLTVL.

V usage is TRBV7-8 and J usage is TRBJ2-3, with D possibly being TRBD2 (5 bases). The CDR3 loop spans 16 amino acids. With 0 bases removed from V and 4 bases from J, the gap between germline ends came to 14 bases. Looked up from germline, CDR1 is SGHVS and CDR2 is FQNEAQ. CDR3 nucleotides: TGTGCCAGCAGCTTAGCGCACGGGAACACGCCAGATACGCAGTATTTT. This translates into CASSLAHGNTPDTQYF.

This rearrangement joins TRBV7-2 to TRBJ2-1, with 7 bases lining up with TRBD1. The CDR3 has 15 residues. Per germline, CDR1 SGHTA and CDR2 FQGNSA. V dropped 2 bases and J dropped 8; count of bases not matched to a gene: 9. CDR3 protein: CASSLNRGGLDEQFF. For the CDR3, the DNA is TGTGCCAGCAGCTTAAACAGGGGTGGGTTGGATGAGCAGTTCTTC.

This chain uses TRBV3-1 (or the pseudogene TRBV3-2) with TRBJ2-5, with TRBD2 matching 7 bases. Germline CDR1 and CDR2: LGHDT and YNNKEL (reference sequence). The CDR3 consists of 15 residues. V was clipped by 6 bases and J by 5 bases; unmatched bases: 12. DNA of the CDR3: TGTGCCAGCAGTCTAGGGAGCGGGGAAGGGGAGACCCAGTACTTC. Amino acid sequence: CASSLGSGEGETQYF.

V usage is TRBV6-2 or TRBV6-3 and J usage is TRBJ1-2, with 8 bases identical to TRBD1. The CDR3 has 12 residues. Germline assignment: CDR1 MNHEY and CDR2 SVGEGT. With V trimmed by 5 bases and J by 8 bases, 4 bases remained unmatched. CDR3 loop: CASSPRGPGYTF. CDR3 DNA: TGTGCCAGCAGTCCCAGGGGGCCAGGCTACACCTTC.

The genes are TRBV27 and TRBJ2-7; 11 positions match TRBD1. Germline CDR1 reads MNHEY; CDR2 reads SMNVEV (reference sequence). This CDR3 is 18 amino acids long. V lost 5 bases to trimming and J lost 3 bases; unmatched junction nucleotides: 15. The CDR3 DNA reads as TGTGCCAGCAGTGCCCGAACGTGGGGGACAGGGGGGGACTACGAGCAGTACTTC. It yields the protein CASSARTWGTGGDYEQYF.

This clone has more than one count but fewer than ten. The rearrangement joins TRBV5-4 to TRBJ2-7; 8 bases are a match to TRBD2. CDR1 is SGHNT, CDR2 YYREEE, per germline (reference sequence). V lost 0 bases to trimming and J lost 5 bases; unmatched junction nucleotides: 7. This CDR3 comprises 15 residues. This CDR3 is CASSLASGTSNEQYF. CDR3 bases: TGTGCCAGCAGCTTGGCCTCCGGGACTAGTAACGAGCAGTACTTC.

This CDR3 is CASGSSETQYF. CDR3 sequence (DNA): TGTGCTAGTGGTTCATCAGAGACCCAGTACTTC. V is TRBV12-5 and J is TRBJ2-5; D is unclear. V was pared by 4 bases and J by 4 bases, with 4 bases between. The germline V gene has CDR1 LGHNT and CDR2 FRNRAP. This CDR3 contains 11 residues.

This clone appeared a single time. This chain uses TRBV5-1 with TRBJ2-7; TRBD2 matches at 13 bases. With V trimmed by 1 base and J by 7 bases, 5 bases remained unmatched. The germline gives CDR1 SGHRS, CDR2 YFSETQ. The CDR3 extends over 15 amino acids. The CDR3 nucleotides read TGCGCCAGCAGCTTGACGGGACTAGCGGGATCTGAGCAGTACTTC. It translates to CASSLTGLAGSEQYF.

CDR3 nucleotide sequence: TGTGCCAGCAGCGTAGCTACGGGGGGGGATACGCAGTATTTT. This sequence encodes CASSVATGGDTQYF. The chain employs TRBV9 and TRBJ2-3, with 8 nucleotides matching TRBD2. Germline V gives CDR1 SGDLS, CDR2 YYNGEE. The CDR3 consists of 14 residues. The trim removed 0 bases at V and 6 bases at J, leaving 3 bases unmatched.

This clone was seen a single time. The V gene is TRBV29-1, the J gene TRBJ1-2; D not certain. The V and J ends lost 3 bases and 4 bases respectively, with 15 bases between them. CDR3 size: 14 residues. Germline V gene data show CDR1 as SQVTM and CDR2 as ANQGSEA. CDR3 bases: TGCAGCGTTGATGGTCACGGAGGGAGCTATGGCTACACCTTC. This gives the protein CSVDGHGGSYGYTF.

This clone occurred a few times. J is TRBJ1-4 and V is TRBV5-4, with a possible D match to TRBD1 (6 bases). This CDR3 contains 15 residues. Per germline, CDR1 SGHNT and CDR2 YYREEE (reference sequence). The ends were cut back, 3 bases at V and 0 bases at J, with 9 bases in the middle. The CDR3 DNA reads as TGTGCCAGCAGCTGGGACACTTCAACTAATGAAAAACTGTTTTTT. Protein product: CASSWDTSTNEKLFF. Drawing the rest from reference TRBV5-4 and TRBJ1-4, the complete variable domain is ETGVTQSPTHLIKTRGQQVTLRCSSQSGHNTVSWYQQALGQGPQFIFQYYREEENGRGNFPPRFSGLQFPNYSSELNVNALELDDSALYLCASSWDTSTNEKLFFGSGTQLSVL.

This chain joins TRBV7-2 and TRBJ1-6; D ambiguous. Germline V gene data show CDR1 as SGHTA and CDR2 as FQGNSA. CDR3 size: 15 residues. Trimming left V 6 bases short and J 0 bases short, with 9 bases between. CDR3 protein: CASRSRDSYNSPLHF. CDR3 bases: TGTGCCAGCAGATCCCGGGACTCCTATAATTCACCCCTCCACTTT.

This clone is a singleton in its sample. The chain has TRBV4-1 and TRBJ2-5; 8 bases are a match to TRBD2. Trimming at V came to 0 bases and at J to 3 bases, leaving 3 bases not matched to a gene. The CDR3 runs to 15 residues. Germline CDR1 and CDR2: MGHRA and YSYEKL. The CDR3 sequence: CASSQEAAGEETQYF. Written as DNA, the CDR3 is TGCGCCAGCAGCCAAGAGGCAGCGGGAGAAGAGACCCAGTACTTC.

This chain links TRBV12-3 or TRBV12-4 with TRBJ1-5, with D tentatively TRBD1 (6 bases). V was cut by 3 bases and J by 5 bases, with 8 bases left in between. The CDR3 length is 13 residues. The CDR3 DNA reads as TGTGCCAGCAGTTTGACAGGTGATCAGCCCCAGCATTTT. Translated, it gives CASSLTGDQPQHF.

The V and J genes are TRBV18 and TRBJ2-7, with D uncertain. The CDR3 contains 13 residues. Germline lookup yields CDR1 KGHSH and CDR2 LQKENI. Trimming cost V 8 bases and J 0 bases, with 11 bases left between them. DNA of the CDR3: TGTGCCAGCACTGCATCACTCTCCTACGAGCAGTACTTC. Translating it yields CASTASLSYEQYF.

The V gene is TRBV28, the J gene TRBJ1-1; possible D gene TRBD1, 6 bases. The CDR3 has 15 amino acids. Trimming pared 7 bases from V and 1 base from J, leaving 16 bases between. Germline loops: CDR1 MDHEN, CDR2 SYDVKM. CDR3 amino acids: CASTPPGRGNTEAFF. The CDR3 DNA is TGTGCCAGCACCCCTCCTGGCAGGGGGAACACTGAAGCTTTCTTT. Using reference TRBV28 and TRBJ1-1 for the parts outside the CDR3, the full variable domain is DVKVTQSSRYLVKRTGEKVFLECVQDMDHENMFWYRQDPGLGLRLIYFSYDVKMKEKGDIPEGYSVSREKKERFSLILESASTNQTSMYLCASTPPGRGNTEAFFGQGTRLTVV.

This clone was counted between two and nine times. DNA of the CDR3: TGTGCCAGCTCACGTTCGGACTGGACAGGGGGAAACACCATATATTTT. This sequence encodes CASSRSDWTGGNTIYF. J is TRBJ1-3 and V is TRBV18; TRBD1 matches at 8 bases. CDR3 length: 16 residues. The germline V gene has CDR1 KGHSH and CDR2 LQKENI. Trimming at V came to 4 bases and at J to 4 bases, leaving 9 bases not matched to a gene. The full variable domain, completed using reference TRBV18 and TRBJ1-3, is NAGVMQNPRHLVRRRGQEARLRCSPMKGHSHVYWYRQLPEEGLKFMVYLQKENIIDESGMPKERFSAEFPKEGPSILRIQQVVRGDSAAYFCASSRSDWTGGNTIYFGEGSWLTVV.

The rearrangement uses TRBV1 and TRBJ2-1; TRBD1 is taken as the D call from the table, unchecked against the DNA. TRBV1 is an annotated pseudogene. CDR3 length: 16 residues. CDR3 sequence: CTSSQGTGGSYNEQFF. In DNA, the CDR3 is TGCACCAGCAGCCAAGGGACAGGGGGGTCCTACAATGAGCAGTTCTTC.

J is TRBJ1-1 and V is TRBV27, with TRBD1 as a possible D gene (5 bases). Germline V lookup: CDR1 MNHEY, CDR2 SMNVEV (reference sequence). The V end lost 8 bases, the J end lost 5 bases, and 18 bases lay between the germline ends. The CDR3 covers 14 residues. For the CDR3, the DNA is TGTGCCAGCGCTGGGTCTTGGGAGGGGACTGAAGCTTTCTTT. Translated, it gives CASAGSWEGTEAFF.

This clone is a singleton in its sample. The chain carries TRBV18 and TRBJ1-2; 8 bases map to TRBD1. V dropped 6 bases and J dropped 4; count of bases not matched to a gene: 10. The CDR3 consists of 15 residues. Germline values: CDR1 KGHSH, CDR2 LQKENI. The CDR3, as DNA: TGTGCCAGCTCCTACGGGACAGGAGGGACCTATGGCTACACCTTC. Amino acid sequence: CASSYGTGGTYGYTF. Using reference TRBV18 and TRBJ1-2 for the parts outside the CDR3, the full variable domain is NAGVMQNPRHLVRRRGQEARLRCSPMKGHSHVYWYRQLPEEGLKFMVYLQKENIIDESGMPKERFSAEFPKEGPSILRIQQVVRGDSAAYFCASSYGTGGTYGYTFGSGTRLTVV.

This sequence joins TRBV4-1 and TRBJ2-3; 13 nucleotides agree with TRBD2. This CDR3 is 19 amino acids long. The germline gives CDR1 MGHRA, CDR2 YSYEKL. J lost 6 bases, V lost 0 bases, and 12 bases had no gene match. The CDR3 DNA reads as TGCGCCAGCAGCCAAGAAGACCCGGCACTAGCGGGAGGGCGGGATACGCAGTATTTT. The encoded protein is CASSQEDPALAGGRDTQYF.

The chain links TRBV5-4 to TRBJ1-5, with 12 bases that match TRBD1. The CDR3 is made up of 16 amino acids. Germline CDR1 and CDR2: SGHNT and YYREEE (reference sequence). Losses at the gene ends were 0 bases for V and 6 bases for J; bases not matched to a gene: 4. The CDR3 DNA reads as TGTGCCAGCAGCTTGGGGGGACAGGGGGCTCCTCAGCCCCAGCATTTT. This sequence encodes CASSLGGQGAPQPQHF.

This clone was counted only a few times. The chain is built from TRBV6-5 and TRBJ2-1, with TRBD1 as a possible D gene (6 bases). The germline V gene has CDR1 MNHEY and CDR2 SVGAGI. This CDR3 spans 15 amino acids. Deletions cut 4 bases from V and 1 base from J, with 11 bases between. This CDR3 reads CASSSRDISYNEQFF. The CDR3 nucleotides read TGTGCCAGCAGTTCTAGGGACATTTCCTACAATGAGCAGTTCTTC.

This rearrangement joins TRBV24-1 to TRBJ2-7, with D perhaps TRBD2 (6 bases). This CDR3 has 15 amino acids. Germline V CDR1 and CDR2: KGHDR, SFDVKD. V gave up 2 bases and J gave up 2 bases, with 12 bases separating them. The CDR3 sequence is CATSDSGTPPYEQYF. In DNA form, the CDR3 reads TGTGCCACCAGTGATTCCGGGACTCCCCCCTACGAGCAGTACTTC.

This chain links TRBV6-6 with TRBJ1-4; 7 nucleotides agree with TRBD1. The V gene's germline CDR1 is MNHNY and CDR2 SVGAGI (reference sequence). The CDR3 spans 16 residues. V gave up 4 bases and J gave up 4 bases; unmatched junction bases: 9. The CDR3 DNA reads as TGTGCCAGCAGTTGGGGACAGCGAACCAATAATGAAAAACTGTTTTTT. Protein product: CASSWGQRTNNEKLFF.